This is a list of T cell receptor beta chains from one sample in a study of technical replicates of blood from a handful of donors. TCRdb keeps only in-frame clones here, not all; method: immunoSEQ multiplex PCR. Of roughly 68,000 clones in the sample, 91% were seen once. Sequenced sample: PBMCs. The receptors originated from a human donor in good health. Some clones in this sample may be carry-over from other donors' samples. The CDR3 runs from the conserved cysteine through the conserved F or W. The D gene is left open where the match is weak. Not all rows give a size; the values are once, few, many and, for expanded clones, a class.

v_gene: TRBV27; d_gene: TRBD2; j_gene: TRBJ2-7; abundance: NA; CDR3aa: CASSPRPSGRVGEQYF; CDR3nt: TGTGCCAGCAGTCCACGACCTAGCGGGAGGGTGGGCGAGCAGTACTTC
v_gene: TRBV5-1; d_gene: TRBD2; j_gene: TRBJ2-1; abundance: NA; CDR3aa: CASSVSGGYNEQFF; CDR3nt: TGCGCCAGCAGCGTCAGCGGGGGTTACAATGAGCAGTTCTTC
v_gene: TRBV27; d_gene: TRBD2; j_gene: TRBJ2-1; abundance: NA; CDR3aa: CASSWGRTSGTSSYNEQFF; CDR3nt: TGTGCCAGCAGTTGGGGTAGGACTAGCGGGACGAGCTCCTACAATGAGCAGTTCTTC
v_gene: TRBV10-3; d_gene: TRBD1; j_gene: TRBJ1-5; abundance: NA; CDR3aa: CAISDWGQGSNQPQHF; CDR3nt: TGTGCCATCAGTGACTGGGGACAGGGGAGCAATCAGCCCCAGCATTTT
v_gene: TRBV7-9; d_gene: NA; j_gene: TRBJ2-5; abundance: NA; CDR3aa: CASRRQTQETQYF; CDR3nt: TGTGCCAGCCGCCGACAGACCCAAGAGACCCAGTACTTC
v_gene: TRBV9; d_gene: TRBD1; j_gene: TRBJ1-1; abundance: NA; CDR3aa: CASSVVGQGSGETEAFF; CDR3nt: TGTGCCAGCAGCGTAGTGGGACAGGGATCCGGCGAAACTGAAGCTTTCTTT
v_gene: TRBV5-1; d_gene: NA; j_gene: TRBJ1-5; abundance: NA; CDR3aa: CASSLGDKVNQPQHF; CDR3nt: TGCGCCAGCAGCTTGGGGGACAAGGTCAATCAGCCCCAGCATTTT
v_gene: TRBV7-6; d_gene: NA; j_gene: TRBJ1-1; abundance: NA; CDR3aa: CASSLAPVPNTEAFF; CDR3nt: TGTGCCAGCAGCTTAGCCCCGGTTCCGAACACTGAAGCTTTCTTT
v_gene: TRBV7-9; d_gene: TRBD1; j_gene: TRBJ2-3; abundance: NA; CDR3aa: CASSDRGPDTQYF; CDR3nt: TGTGCCAGCAGCGACAGGGGGCCAGATACGCAGTATTTT
v_gene: TRBV6-5; d_gene: NA; j_gene: TRBJ2-6; abundance: few; CDR3aa: CASSYSRGSGANVLTF; CDR3nt: TGTGCCAGCAGTTACTCACGGGGGTCTGGGGCCAACGTCCTGACTTTC
v_gene: TRBV6-5; d_gene: TRBD1; j_gene: TRBJ2-1; abundance: NA; CDR3aa: CASSYRQGAVEQFF; CDR3nt: TGTGCCAGCAGTTATCGACAGGGGGCGGTTGAGCAGTTCTTC
v_gene: TRBV7-7; d_gene: NA; j_gene: TRBJ2-2; abundance: NA; CDR3aa: CASSFDGRNTGELFF; CDR3nt: TGTGCCAGCAGCTTTGACGGGAGGAACACCGGGGAGCTGTTTTTT
v_gene: TRBV4-2; d_gene: TRBD2; j_gene: TRBJ2-2; abundance: NA; CDR3aa: CASSLGGATGELFF; CDR3nt: TGTGCCAGCAGCCTCGGGGGGGCAACCGGGGAGCTGTTTTTT
v_gene: TRBV29-1; d_gene: TRBD2; j_gene: TRBJ2-2; abundance: NA; CDR3aa: CSVEDPMSGTMDTGELFF; CDR3nt: TGCAGCGTTGAAGATCCCATGAGCGGGACGATGGACACCGGGGAGCTGTTTTTT
v_gene: TRBV4-2; d_gene: TRBD2; j_gene: TRBJ2-2; abundance: NA; CDR3aa: CASSQASAGSGGAHGELFF; CDR3nt: TGTGCCAGCAGCCAAGCCTCCGCCGGGAGCGGGGGGGCCCACGGGGAGCTGTTTTTT
v_gene: TRBV9; d_gene: NA; j_gene: TRBJ2-5; abundance: NA; CDR3aa: CASRTAQETQYF; CDR3nt: TGTGCCAGCAGGACAGCACAAGAGACCCAGTACTTC
v_gene: TRBV5-5; d_gene: TRBD1; j_gene: TRBJ1-2; abundance: NA; CDR3aa: CASSLVLAGGFSRGYTF; CDR3nt: TGTGCCAGCAGCTTGGTTCTGGCAGGGGGGTTTTCTCGGGGCTACACCTTC
v_gene: TRBV19; d_gene: NA; j_gene: TRBJ1-2; abundance: NA; CDR3aa: CASSMARRVNYGYTF; CDR3nt: TGTGCCAGTAGTATGGCCCGCAGGGTTAACTATGGCTACACCTTC
v_gene: TRBV25-1; d_gene: NA; j_gene: TRBJ2-1; abundance: few; CDR3aa: CASSGGNEQFF; CDR3nt: TGTGCCAGCAGTGGAGGCAATGAGCAGTTCTTC
v_gene: TRBV6-1; d_gene: NA; j_gene: TRBJ1-1; abundance: NA; CDR3aa: CASSEINREYGEAFF; CDR3nt: TGTGCCAGCAGTGAAATCAACAGGGAATATGGTGAAGCTTTCTTT
v_gene: TRBV9; d_gene: TRBD2; j_gene: TRBJ2-3; abundance: NA; CDR3aa: CASSVVAGDRDTQYF; CDR3nt: TGTGCCAGCAGCGTAGTTGCGGGAGATAGAGATACGCAGTATTTT
v_gene: TRBV18; d_gene: NA; j_gene: TRBJ1-1; abundance: NA; CDR3aa: CASSPYDSDQAFF; CDR3nt: TGTGCCAGCTCACCCTACGACAGTGATCAAGCTTTCTTT
v_gene: TRBV7-2; d_gene: TRBD2; j_gene: TRBJ2-5; abundance: few; CDR3aa: CASSLGGLAGGPVGETQYF; CDR3nt: TGTGCCAGCAGCTTAGGAGGACTAGCGGGAGGGCCGGTTGGGGAGACCCAGTACTTC
v_gene: TRBV7-2; d_gene: NA; j_gene: TRBJ1-1; abundance: NA; CDR3aa: CASSLRGRNTEAFF; CDR3nt: TGTGCCAGCAGCCTCAGGGGCAGGAACACTGAAGCTTTCTTT
v_gene: TRBV5-6; d_gene: NA; j_gene: TRBJ1-2; abundance: once; CDR3aa: CASRFDSLPGYTF; CDR3nt: TGTGCCAGCAGGTTCGACAGTCTTCCCGGCTACACCTTC
v_gene: TRBV7-6; d_gene: TRBD1; j_gene: TRBJ2-2; abundance: NA; CDR3aa: CASSPSAFIGTGTGELFF; CDR3nt: TGTGCCAGCAGCCCATCGGCGTTTATAGGGACAGGTACCGGGGAGCTGTTTTTT
v_gene: TRBV7-2; d_gene: NA; j_gene: TRBJ2-5; abundance: NA; CDR3aa: CASSLEREWETQYF; CDR3nt: TGTGCCAGCAGCTTAGAGAGGGAGTGGGAGACCCAGTACTTC
v_gene: TRBV27; d_gene: TRBD2; j_gene: TRBJ2-3; abundance: NA; CDR3aa: CASSFREGDTQYF; CDR3nt: TGTGCCAGCAGTTTCCGGGAGGGAGATACGCAGTATTTT
v_gene: TRBV19; d_gene: NA; j_gene: TRBJ1-6; abundance: NA; CDR3aa: CASARRNSPLHF; CDR3nt: TGTGCCAGTGCTAGACGAAATTCACCCCTCCACTTT
v_gene: TRBV5-1; d_gene: TRBD2; j_gene: TRBJ2-1; abundance: NA; CDR3aa: CASSLVPGLAGVNEQFF; CDR3nt: TGCGCCAGCAGCTTGGTTCCGGGACTAGCGGGGGTAAATGAGCAGTTCTTC
v_gene: TRBV4-1; d_gene: NA; j_gene: TRBJ2-7; abundance: once; CDR3aa: CASSPGSQEVYEQYF; CDR3nt: TGCGCCAGCAGCCCGGGTTCCCAAGAAGTCTACGAGCAGTACTTC
v_gene: TRBV7-9; d_gene: TRBD2; j_gene: TRBJ2-7; abundance: NA; CDR3aa: CASSSPLAGVMYEQYF; CDR3nt: TGTGCCAGCAGCTCCCCACTAGCGGGAGTGATGTACGAGCAGTACTTC
v_gene: TRBV6-1; d_gene: TRBD2; j_gene: TRBJ2-1; abundance: NA; CDR3aa: CASSPLAGGNNEQFF; CDR3nt: TGTGCCAGCAGTCCGTTAGCGGGAGGGAACAATGAGCAGTTCTTC
v_gene: TRBV7-2; d_gene: NA; j_gene: TRBJ2-7; abundance: NA; CDR3aa: CASSLESRGDEQYF; CDR3nt: TGTGCCAGCAGCTTAGAATCCCGCGGGGACGAGCAGTACTTC
v_gene: TRBV7-3; d_gene: TRBD2; j_gene: TRBJ2-1; abundance: NA; CDR3aa: CASSLETSGFDEQFF; CDR3nt: TGTGCCAGCAGCCTCGAGACTAGCGGGTTCGATGAGCAGTTCTTC
v_gene: TRBV11-3; d_gene: TRBD1; j_gene: TRBJ2-7; abundance: NA; CDR3aa: CASSSFRDRDSYEQYF; CDR3nt: TGTGCCAGCAGCTCGTTCCGGGACAGGGACTCCTACGAGCAGTACTTC
v_gene: TRBV7-7; d_gene: NA; j_gene: TRBJ2-7; abundance: NA; CDR3aa: CASSLDRSYEQYF; CDR3nt: TGTGCCAGCAGCCTAGACAGGTCCTACGAGCAGTACTTC
v_gene: TRBV7-2; d_gene: TRBD2; j_gene: TRBJ2-1; abundance: NA; CDR3aa: CASSSGLADLYNEQFF; CDR3nt: TGTGCCAGCAGCTCCGGACTAGCCGATTTATACAATGAGCAGTTCTTC
v_gene: TRBV4-3; d_gene: NA; j_gene: TRBJ2-7; abundance: NA; CDR3aa: CASSQASGSYEQYF; CDR3nt: TGCGCCAGCAGCCAAGCCAGCGGCTCCTACGAGCAGTACTTC
v_gene: TRBV5-1; d_gene: TRBD1; j_gene: TRBJ2-1; abundance: NA; CDR3aa: CASSLGQGRDEQFF; CDR3nt: TGCGCCAGCAGCTTGGGACAGGGTCGGGATGAGCAGTTCTTC
v_gene: TRBV30; d_gene: TRBD1; j_gene: TRBJ2-3; abundance: NA; CDR3aa: CAWRGTAPSTDTQYF; CDR3nt: TGTGCCTGGAGGGGGACAGCGCCTAGCACAGATACGCAGTATTTT
v_gene: TRBV11-1; d_gene: TRBD1; j_gene: TRBJ1-5; abundance: NA; CDR3aa: CASSLTGDQPQHF; CDR3nt: TGTGCCAGCAGCTTGACAGGGGATCAGCCCCAGCATTTT
v_gene: TRBV9; d_gene: NA; j_gene: TRBJ2-7; abundance: NA; CDR3aa: CASSPQLDSYEQYF; CDR3nt: TGTGCCAGCAGCCCCCAACTAGACTCCTACGAGCAGTACTTC
v_gene: TRBV6-5; d_gene: NA; j_gene: TRBJ1-3; abundance: NA; CDR3aa: CASSDSSGNTIYF; CDR3nt: TGTGCCAGCAGCGATAGCTCTGGAAACACCATATATTTT
v_gene: TRBV5-6; d_gene: TRBD1; j_gene: TRBJ1-2; abundance: NA; CDR3aa: CASSQGLTGGDIYGYTF; CDR3nt: TGTGCCAGCAGCCAAGGATTAACAGGGGGAGACATATATGGCTACACCTTC